This T cell receptor beta chain was sequenced in a study of blood T cell repertoires in COVID-19. Study background: Sample material is recorded as cDNA or gDNA derived from T cells, B-cell-depleted T cells, or PBMCs.

From germline, CDR1 is SGHRS and CDR2 YFSETQ. This CDR3 region has 13 residues. V lost 6 bases to trimming and J lost 1 base, with 11 bases between them. In the authors' workflow: Estimates of nucleated cell counts were drawn from the amplification of reference gene primers. Measured with immunoSEQ multiplex PCR; TCRdb has only the in-frame clones, and not every one. V and J calls and clone size are those listed in that table; D and trimming were worked out from the DNA. The sample consists of 390,000 or so clones, roughly 88% of them appearing once. This clonotype originated in a woman in her 30s with active or convalescent COVID-19. The sequenced material came from peripheral blood. This rearrangement joins TRBV5-1 to TRBJ2-7; tentatively, D is TRBD1 (6 bases). CDR3 sequence: CASKAGESYEQYF. CDR3 sequence (DNA): TGCGCCAGCAAGGCAGGGGAATCCTACGAGCAGTACTTC.